These T cell receptor beta chains were read from a single sample in a study of T cells in Graves' hyperthyroidism and ophthalmopathy. TCRdb independently ran MiXCR on the multiplex PCR reads; one entry per CDR3 protein. The sample has fewer than 750,000 distinct CDR3 sequences, about 14% seen once. Sequencing was performed on blood. The receptor set was obtained from a woman between 40 and 50 years old with Graves' ophthalmopathy. Both conserved end residues are part of each CDR3. The D gene is left open where the match is weak. Rows give clone size only sometimes, using once, few, many, or a class for an expanded clone.

- TRBD2 TRBJ2-1 TRBV7-2 TGTGCCAGCAGCTTACGGACTAGCGGGAGAGGAAATGAGCAGTTCTTC CASSLRTSGRGNEQFF
many TRBD1 TRBJ2-7 TRBV6-2/TRBV6-3 TGTGCCAGCAGTCACTCGACAGGGAAAACTTACGAGCAGTACTTC CASSHSTGKTYEQYF
many TRBD1 TRBJ1-2 TRBV15 TGTGCCACCAGCAGAGACGGAGGGGGCTTTGGCTACACCTTC CATSRDGGGFGYTF
- - TRBJ2-7 TRBV11-2 TGTGCCAGCAGCCTAGATCCTTCTTCCCTTTACGAGCAGTACTTC CASSLDPSSLYEQYF
- - TRBJ2-5 TRBV12-3/TRBV12-4 TGTGCCAGCAGTTTAGCGACGGGGGAGGAAGTAGAGACCCAGTACTTC CASSLATGEEVETQYF
many - TRBJ2-5 TRBV20-1 TGCAGTGCTAGAGATCGGGGAGCGGACCAAGAGACCCAGTACTTC CSARDRGADQETQYF
- - TRBJ2-4 TRBV7-2 TGTGCCAGCAGCCCCCGCTGGGGGGAAGCAGGCAAAAACATTCAGTACTTC CASSPRWGEAGKNIQYF
many - TRBJ1-6 TRBV9 TGTGCCAGCAGCGTAGCCCCCCCCGGGGAAGATAATTCACCCCTCCACTTT CASSVAPPGEDNSPLHF
- - TRBJ1-1 TRBV28 TGTGCCAGCAGGTCCGGGACTAGGAACACTGAAGCTTTCTTT CASRSGTRNTEAFF
many TRBD1 TRBJ2-7 TRBV6-2/TRBV6-3 TGTGCCAGCAGACCCGGGACAGGGAGCCTAGGAGAGCAGTACTTC CASRPGTGSLGEQYF
many TRBD1 TRBJ1-2 TRBV12-3/TRBV12-4 TGTGCCACGGGACAGGCCGAACACTATGGCTACACCTTC CATGQAEHYGYTF
- TRBD2 TRBJ2-5 TRBV15 TGTGCCACCAGCAGAGATACAGCGGGAGGCCCTCGGACCCAGTACTTC CATSRDTAGGPRTQYF
many TRBD1 TRBJ2-2 TRBV28 TGTGCCAGCAGTCCGCTGAGGGCAGGGGGCAACGGGGAGCTGTTTTTT CASSPLRAGGNGELFF
once - TRBJ1-2 TRBV12-3/TRBV12-4 TGTGCCAGCAGTTTAAGCAGTAGTTCCTATGGCTACACCTTC CASSLSSSSYGYTF
- - TRBJ1-5 TRBV12-3/TRBV12-4 TGTGCCAGCAGTCCTGGGGGGGGGGGAGGAAAGCCCCAGCATTTT CASSPGGGGGKPQHF
many - TRBJ1-2 TRBV19 TGTGCCAGTATTTCCCCGGGAACCCTTTATGGCTACACCTTC CASISPGTLYGYTF
many TRBD1 TRBJ1-2 TRBV19 TGTGCCAGTACCGCGGCTCCTGGACAGGGTGTTGGCTACACCTTC CASTAAPGQGVGYTF
many - TRBJ1-1 TRBV5-1 TGTGCCAGCAGTTTAGTACAGGGCACTGAAGCTTTCTTT CASSLVQGTEAFF
- - TRBJ2-7 TRBV7-2 TGTGCCAGCAGCTGGGACGGGCCGAACCCCTACGAGCAGTACTTC CASSWDGPNPYEQYF
many - TRBJ1-1 TRBV29-1 TGCAGCGTGACCGGACAGTTGAACACTGAAGCTTTCTTT CSVTGQLNTEAFF
many - TRBJ2-2 TRBV7-2 TGTGCCAGCAGCGTAGGGCACGGGGAGCTGTTTTTT CASSVGHGELFF
many TRBD2 TRBJ2-5 TRBV28 TGTGCCAGCAGTCCTGGACTAGCGGGAGGGCCTGAGACCCAGTACTTC CASSPGLAGGPETQYF
many - TRBJ2-4 TRBV6-2/TRBV6-3 TGTGCCAGCAGTGGTGACAGGGCCAAAAACATTCAGTACTTC CASSGDRAKNIQYF
few - TRBJ2-7 TRBV28 TGTGCCGCCGGGCAGGTTTCCTACGAGCAGTACTTC CAAGQVSYEQYF
many - TRBJ2-7 TRBV20-1 TGCAGTGCTAGCGGGAGCGCCTCTTTCTCCTACGAGCAGTACTTC CSASGSASFSYEQYF
many - TRBJ1-5 TRBV30 TGTGCCTGGAGTGAAACATTTAGGCCCAATCAGCCCCAGCATTTT CAWSETFRPNQPQHF
many - TRBJ2-7 TRBV5-1 TGCGCCAGCAGCTTGGGTCCGTCTTCCAGTCCCTACGAGCAGTACTTC CASSLGPSSSPYEQYF
many TRBD1 TRBJ2-7 TRBV6-2/TRBV6-3 TGTGCCAGCAGCCCGGACAGGCACCCCTCCTACGAGCAGTACTTC CASSPDRHPSYEQYF
many TRBD1 TRBJ1-2 TRBV9 TGTGCCAGCAGCGTCGGACAGGGGATCTATGGCTACACCTTC CASSVGQGIYGYTF
- - TRBJ1-2 TRBV5-1 TGCGCCAGCAGCTTGGTGGGTCCGGGGGCGAAAGGCTACACCTTC CASSLVGPGAKGYTF
many - TRBJ1-5 TRBV28 TGTGCCAGCAGTTTTGTCAGTCGGCGTCAGCCCCAGCATTTT CASSFVSRRQPQHF
many TRBD2 TRBJ2-5 TRBV10-2 TGCGCCAGCAGGACGAACGAAGCGGGAACGTACCAAGAGACCCAGTACTTC CASRTNEAGTYQETQYF
- TRBD1 TRBJ2-2 TRBV19 TGTGCCACCTCGGGGACAGGGTTCACCGGGGAGCTGTTTTTT CATSGTGFTGELFF
many TRBD1 TRBJ1-1 TRBV2 TGTGCCAGCAGTGAACCGGGACAGGTGAACACTGAAGCTTTCTTT CASSEPGQVNTEAFF
many - TRBJ2-7 TRBV15 TGTGCCACCAGCAGAGATCCCGGCGAGGACGAGCAGTACTTC CATSRDPGEDEQYF
many TRBD1 TRBJ1-2 TRBV18 TGTGCCAGCTCGCAGGGACAGGGAGACTATGGCTACACCTTC CASSQGQGDYGYTF
many - TRBJ2-7 TRBV5-1 TGCGCCAGCACCCCACAGGGACTCTCCTTCGAGCAGTACTTC CASTPQGLSFEQYF
many - TRBJ1-2 TRBV10-3 TGTGCCACTTTTTATAACTATGGCTACACCTTC CATFYNYGYTF
few - TRBJ2-2 TRBV7-9 TGTGCCAGCAGCTGGAGCGGAACTAACACCGGGGAGCTGTTTTTT CASSWSGTNTGELFF
many TRBD1 TRBJ2-7 TRBV12-3/TRBV12-4 TGTGCCAGCAGTTCCGGGACAGGGGTTGACGAGCAGTACTTC CASSSGTGVDEQYF
- - TRBJ2-2 TRBV5-1 TGCGCCAGCAGTCAGGGGCCGTATACCGGGGAGCTGTTTTTT CASSQGPYTGELFF
- - TRBJ2-7 TRBV15 TGTGCCACCGCAATTAATGGGAAAACGGCGAAGTATTACGAGCAGTACTTC CATAINGKTAKYYEQYF
- - TRBJ1-2 TRBV4-3 TGCGCCAGCAGCCAAGACGAAGGCTATGGCTACACCTTC CASSQDEGYGYTF
many - TRBJ1-1 TRBV28 TGTGCCAGCAGCCCGTACCGTCGTGAAGCTTTCTTT CASSPYRREAFF
many TRBD2 TRBJ2-5 TRBV12-3/TRBV12-4 TGTGCCAGCAGTTCTCTAGCGGGAGTCCGAGAGACCCAGTACTTC CASSSLAGVRETQYF
few - TRBJ1-1 TRBV4-2 TGTGCCAGCAGCCAAGAGAGGGGGACCACCCAGGGGAGCACTGAAGCTTTCTTT CASSQERGTTQGSTEAFF
many - TRBJ2-7 TRBV28 TGTGCCAGCAGTTTTGCTGGGATCATCTACGAGCAGTACTTC CASSFAGIIYEQYF
few - TRBJ2-5 TRBV12-3/TRBV12-4 TGTGCCAGCAGTTTAAGTGGGCACCAAGAGACCCAGTACTTC CASSLSGHQETQYF
many - TRBJ1-1 TRBV14 TGTGCCAGCAGCCGAATCGTAGACACTGAAGCTTTCTTT CASSRIVDTEAFF
many - TRBJ1-1 TRBV6-1 TGTGCCAGCAGTGAAACCGCAGGGTGGACTGAAGCTTTCTTT CASSETAGWTEAFF
many - TRBJ1-5 TRBV7-8 TGTGCCAGCAGCTTAGTGGCTCTCGGGGGCAATCAGCCCCAGCATTTT CASSLVALGGNQPQHF
many - TRBJ2-2 TRBV19 TGTGCCAGTAGAACGCCGAACACCGGGGAGCTGTTTTTT CASRTPNTGELFF
- TRBD2 TRBJ2-7 TRBV6-2/TRBV6-3 TGTGCCAGCAGTTCCGGGACTAGCGGGAGCATACAGTACTTC CASSSGTSGSIQYF
many TRBD2 TRBJ2-7 TRBV5-1 TGCGCCAGCAGCTTGCGGACTAGCGGCATCTACGAGCAGTACTTC CASSLRTSGIYEQYF
many - TRBJ2-7 TRBV6-6 TGTGCCAGCAGTTCAGGGGAACGTGGAGAGCAGTACTTC CASSSGERGEQYF
- - TRBJ2-7 TRBV28 TGTGCCAGCAGTTTTGGGCTCCCCTCCTACGAGCAGTACTTC CASSFGLPSYEQYF
- TRBD2 TRBJ2-5 TRBV20-1 TGCAGTGCTAGAGGGGGGGTTTGGGGAGGGTACCAAGAGACCCAGTACTTC CSARGGVWGGYQETQYF
- - TRBJ2-6 TRBV12-3/TRBV12-4 TGTGCCAGCAGTTTGAGTGCGGGCAACGTCCTGACTTTC CASSLSAGNVLTF
- - TRBJ2-4 TRBV12-3/TRBV12-4 TGTGCCAGCAGTCCGTCCGGACCCGAAGACATTCAGTACTTC CASSPSGPEDIQYF
many - TRBJ2-5 TRBV6-2/TRBV6-3 TGTGCCAGCAGATTAGGGGGAGGAGAGACCCAGTACTTC CASRLGGGETQYF